This T cell receptor (beta chain) was recorded in a study of T cell responses to AZD1222 COVID-19 vaccine. Notes on the study in general: Just a handful of people given AZD1222 tested seropositive at baseline. There were repertoire samples only from the period after the peak T cell response. The sample set comprised mostly white British donors with more females, and clonal diversity was possibly underestimated. Nearly half of spike-specific TCRs reportedly go after variant regions that carry no mutations.

In germline, CDR1 is LNHDA, CDR2 SQIVND (reference sequence). V was clipped by 7 bases and J by 0 bases; unmatched bases: 9. This CDR3 comprises 16 residues. The protocol was immunoSEQ multiplex PCR, while the TCRdb copy is restricted to in-frame clones and leaves out a portion. This table has about 120,000 clones, 80% to 90% appearing once. Worth noting for this clone: Its antigen is currently unknown.

The sequence was collected from an adult in good health. The specimen comprised peripheral blood, sampled on day 0 of MenACWY control vaccination. The rearrangement joins TRBV19 to TRBJ2-1; 7 nucleotides agree with TRBD2. The CDR3 coding sequence is TGTGCCAGTACTGCTAGCGGAGCTCTCTCCTACAATGAGCAGTTCTTC. Translation gives CASTASGALSYNEQFF.